Below, one TCR beta chain is given with its context. Trimming took off 6 bases at V and 2 bases at J, with 4 bases between the two ends. The CDR3 loop spans 11 amino acids. CDR1 and CDR2 (germline): SNHLY, FYNNEI. The assay was immunoSEQ multiplex PCR, and TCRdb's table has in-frame clones only and misses some. The repertoire consists of more than 120,000 clones, with approximately 89% occurring once and the leading ten covering about 1.6%. The data belong to a study of blood T cell repertoires in COVID-19. The rearrangement links TRBV2 to TRBJ2-5; D is unclear. This TCR derives from a human donor in a cohort sampled during active COVID-19. Sequencing used peripheral blood. CDR3 loop: CASSLQETQYF. DNA of the CDR3: TGTGCCAGCAGCTTACAAGAGACCCAGTACTTC. Full variable domain (remainder filled in from reference TRBV2 and TRBJ2-5): EPEVTQTPSHQVTQMGQEVILRCVPISNHLYFYWYRQILGQKVEFLVSFYNNEISEKSEIFDDQFSVERPDGSNFTLKIRSTKLEDSAMYFCASSLQETQYFGPGTRLLVL.